The rows below give T cell receptor beta chains drawn from one sample of a study of cytomegalovirus exposure and HLA in healthy donors. Libraries were prepared by immunoSEQ multiplex PCR; TCRdb keeps only in-frame clonotypes and omits some of them. The data show some 54,000 clones, about 73% seen once. Sample: PBMCs. These receptors were obtained from a man between 18 and 35 years old in good health and CMV-seronegative. Each CDR3 is given with its conserved first and last residue. Each record gives: D gene, V gene, J gene, CDR3 length, clone size, CDR3 protein, CDR3 DNA. The D gene is left open where the match is weak. Rows give clone size only sometimes, using once, few, many, or a class for an expanded clone.

-	TRBV19	TRBJ2-7	14	-	CASSTRDGPYEQYF	TGTGCCAGTAGTACGCGGGACGGACCCTACGAGCAGTACTTC
TRBD1	TRBV6-1	TRBJ1-4	13	-	CASGQVMNEKLFF	TGTGCCAGCGGACAGGTGATGAATGAAAAACTGTTTTTT
TRBD1	TRBV7-9	TRBJ1-2	19	-	CASSLRGTGASPETYGYTF	TGTGCCAGCAGCTTACGGGGGACAGGGGCTTCCCCAGAGACCTATGGCTACACCTTC
-	TRBV7-3	TRBJ2-2	13	-	CASSLYSAGELFF	TGTGCCAGCAGCTTATATAGCGCCGGGGAGCTGTTTTTT
-	TRBV14	TRBJ2-2	14	-	CASSRQVNTGELFF	TGTGCCAGCAGCCGACAGGTGAACACCGGGGAGCTGTTTTTT
TRBD1	TRBV5-4	TRBJ2-5	16	-	CASSWGQGAAGETQYF	TGTGCCAGCAGCTGGGGACAGGGGGCCGCGGGGGAGACCCAGTACTTC
-	TRBV7-2	TRBJ2-2	15	-	CASSALQGYTGELFF	TGTGCCAGCAGCGCCCTACAGGGATACACCGGGGAGCTGTTTTTT
TRBD1	TRBV29-1	TRBJ1-2	13	-	CSVPTGGGRGYTF	TGCAGCGTACCGACAGGGGGCGGACGTGGCTACACCTTC
-	TRBV5-1	TRBJ2-1	17	-	CASSPSEAGAPYNEQFF	TGCGCCAGCAGCCCGTCTGAGGCGGGCGCTCCCTACAATGAGCAGTTCTTC
-	TRBV5-1	TRBJ2-1	16	-	CASSTDTGSAYNEQFF	TGCGCCAGCAGCACCGACACAGGGTCAGCGTACAATGAGCAGTTCTTC
-	TRBV11-1	TRBJ1-2	12	-	CASSTNRDGYTF	TGTGCCAGCAGCACTAATAGAGATGGCTACACCTTC
TRBD1	TRBV7-9	TRBJ1-1	16	-	CASTRDRDRENTEAFF	TGTGCCAGCACCCGGGACCGGGACAGGGAAAACACTGAAGCTTTCTTT
-	TRBV30	TRBJ1-4	11	-	CAWGWNEKLFF	TGTGCCTGGGGCTGGAATGAAAAACTGTTTTTT
TRBD1	TRBV4-1	TRBJ2-2	20	few	CASSQSGTGLLSERTGELFF	TGCGCCAGCAGCCAATCCGGGACAGGGTTGCTTTCCGAACGTACCGGGGAGCTGTTTTTT
-	TRBV7-6	TRBJ2-7	15	-	CASSLGRTESYEQYF	TGTGCCAGCAGCTTAGGGAGGACAGAATCCTACGAGCAGTACTTC
TRBD1	TRBV6-1	TRBJ2-7	14	once	CASNPGQGLKEQYF	TGTGCCAGCAATCCCGGACAGGGATTAAAGGAGCAGTACTTC
-	TRBV7-2	TRBJ1-1	14	few	CASSSGVDNTEAFF	TGTGCCAGCAGCTCAGGGGTGGATAACACTGAAGCTTTCTTT
TRBD2	TRBV20-1	TRBJ2-1	11	few	CSAPTSVEQFF	TGCAGTGCGCCTACTAGCGTCGAGCAGTTCTTC
TRBD2	TRBV6-4	TRBJ2-1	15	-	CASSTLAGDYNEQFF	TGTGCCAGCAGTACGCTAGCGGGAGACTACAATGAGCAGTTCTTC
-	TRBV5-6	TRBJ1-2	13	-	CASRGDLNYGYTF	TGTGCCAGCCGGGGGGACCTTAACTATGGCTACACCTTC
-	TRBV9	TRBJ2-1	15	-	CASSVVATSSGEQFF	TGTGCCAGCAGCGTAGTTGCTACTTCATCGGGGGAGCAGTTCTTC
TRBD2	TRBV4-1	TRBJ2-2	17	-	CASSQSERGTNTGELFF	TGCGCCAGCAGCCAGAGTGAGCGGGGCACGAACACCGGGGAGCTGTTTTTT
TRBD1	TRBV7-2	TRBJ1-4	16	-	CASSPRQGSTNEKLFF	TGTGCCAGCAGCCCTCGACAGGGCTCAACTAATGAAAAACTGTTTTTT
-	TRBV19	TRBJ1-2	11	once	CASSIQGRSFF	TGTGCCAGTAGTATACAGGGGCGAAGCTTCTTC
-	TRBV6-5	TRBJ2-7	13	few	CASRRLSGYEQYF	TGTGCCAGCAGGCGACTTAGCGGTTACGAGCAGTACTTC
TRBD1	TRBV19	TRBJ1-5	14	-	CASTLGQGRQPQHF	TGTGCCAGTACCTTAGGACAGGGTAGACAGCCCCAGCATTTT
-	TRBV4-3	TRBJ1-1	16	-	CASSQVAWKGNPEAFF	TGCGCCAGCAGCCAAGTGGCTTGGAAGGGGAACCCTGAAGCTTTCTTT
-	TRBV7-9	TRBJ2-2	16	-	CASSSPGPQSTGELFF	TGTGCCAGCAGCTCACCAGGGCCCCAGAGCACCGGGGAGCTGTTTTTT
TRBD2	TRBV28	TRBJ2-1	20	-	CASSWGMTSGRGVGYNEQFF	TGTGCCAGCAGTTGGGGAATGACTAGCGGGAGGGGAGTTGGATACAATGAGCAGTTCTTC
-	TRBV10-3	TRBJ1-1	13	-	CAIRAQGNTEAFF	TGTGCCATCAGGGCTCAGGGGAACACTGAAGCTTTCTTT
-	TRBV7-3	TRBJ2-7	14	-	CASSLTGREGEQYF	TGTGCCAGCAGCTTAACTGGCAGGGAAGGCGAGCAGTACTTC
-	TRBV2	TRBJ2-7	13	few	CASTRHRDSDEYF	TGTGCCAGCACCCGACACCGGGACTCTGACGAGTACTTC
-	TRBV7-6	TRBJ1-2	16	-	CASSFSARGTNYGYTF	TGTGCCAGCAGCTTTTCCGCGAGGGGGACTAACTATGGCTACACCTTC
-	TRBV4-3	TRBJ2-2	15	-	CASSYRVSDTGELFF	TGCGCCAGCAGCTACAGGGTATCGGACACCGGGGAGCTGTTTTTT
-	TRBV7-9	TRBJ1-5	14	few	CASSLGGVGQPQHF	TGTGCCAGCAGCTTAGGGGGCGTGGGTCAGCCCCAGCATTTT
-	TRBV28	TRBJ1-5	16	-	CASSAAGTPSNQPQHF	TGTGCCAGCAGTGCCGCCGGGACACCGAGCAATCAGCCCCAGCATTTT
-	TRBV20-1	TRBJ2-1	10	-	CSVPPGTQFF	TGCAGTGTCCCCCCGGGTACGCAGTTCTTC
TRBD1	TRBV5-1	TRBJ2-7	15	few	CASSLEGQGAYEQYF	TGCGCCAGCAGCTTGGAGGGACAGGGGGCCTACGAGCAGTACTTC
TRBD2	TRBV7-6	TRBJ2-7	11	-	CASSLGLRQYF	TGTGCCAGCAGCTTGGGACTAAGGCAGTACTTC
TRBD2	TRBV4-1	TRBJ2-1	15	-	CASSPGLAGVHEQFF	TGCGCCAGCAGCCCAGGACTAGCGGGAGTTCATGAGCAGTTCTTC
TRBD2	TRBV5-1	TRBJ2-2	13	-	CASSAGGSGELFF	TGCGCCAGCTCAGCGGGAGGCTCCGGGGAGCTGTTTTTT
-	TRBV19	TRBJ2-7	12	-	CASSGSFYEQYF	TGTGCCAGTAGTGGCAGTTTCTACGAGCAGTACTTC
TRBD2	TRBV6-5	TRBJ2-3	15	-	CASSPGLAVTDTQYF	TGTGCCAGCAGCCCGGGACTAGCGGTCACAGATACGCAGTATTTT
TRBD1	TRBV6-1	TRBJ2-6	15	-	CASSDQGAGANVLTF	TGTGCCAGCAGTGATCAGGGGGCTGGGGCCAACGTCCTGACTTTC
-	TRBV27	TRBJ2-5	14	-	CASSLPGLQETQYF	TGTGCCAGCAGTTTACCGGGACTGCAAGAGACCCAGTACTTC
-	TRBV6-5	TRBJ1-1	15	-	CASSYRGQLNTEAFF	TGTGCCAGCAGTTACAGAGGTCAGTTGAACACTGAAGCTTTCTTT
-	TRBV7-9	TRBJ1-1	14	-	CASSLARVNTEAFF	TGTGCCAGCAGCTTAGCACGGGTTAACACTGAAGCTTTCTTT
TRBD1	TRBV4-1	TRBJ2-7	14	-	CASSQGAGGYEQYF	TGCGCCAGCAGCCAAGGGGCAGGGGGATACGAGCAGTACTTC
TRBD1	TRBV4-1	TRBJ1-2	15	-	CASSQVTGGNYGYTF	TGCGCCAGCAGCCAAGTAACAGGGGGGAACTATGGCTACACCTTC
TRBD1	TRBV4-3	TRBJ1-1	13	-	CASSQAHRGKAFF	TGCGCCAGCAGCCAAGCTCACAGGGGGAAGGCTTTCTTT
TRBD1	TRBV28	TRBJ2-7	15	-	CASSLGGGKTYEQYF	TGTGCCAGCAGCCTAGGGGGCGGTAAAACCTACGAGCAGTACTTC
-	TRBV28	TRBJ1-4	11	-	CASSLGEKLFF	TGTGCCAGCAGTTTGGGCGAAAAACTGTTTTTT
TRBD1	TRBV5-4	TRBJ2-7	17	once	CASSLVGMGTGLYEQYF	TGTGCCAGCAGCTTAGTAGGAATGGGGACAGGACTCTACGAGCAGTACTTC
TRBD1	TRBV9	TRBJ1-2	15	-	CASSEGDSPVYGYTF	TGTGCCAGCAGCGAAGGGGACAGTCCGGTCTATGGCTACACCTTC
-	TRBV7-2	TRBJ2-7	11	-	CASSYNYEQYF	TGTGCCAGCAGTTACAACTACGAGCAGTACTTC
-	TRBV15	TRBJ2-3	14	-	CATIPGTSTDTQYF	TGTGCCACCATCCCAGGGACTAGCACAGATACGCAGTATTTT
-	TRBV28	TRBJ2-3	14	-	CASSLYPGGVTQYF	TGTGCCAGCAGTTTATACCCAGGAGGGGTTACGCAGTATTTT
-	TRBV11-2	TRBJ1-4	15	-	CASSSGVGGNEKLFF	TGTGCCAGCAGCTCGGGAGTCGGGGGTAATGAAAAACTGTTTTTT
-	TRBV6-1	TRBJ1-2	14	-	CASSEWQGPYGYTF	TGTGCCAGCAGTGAATGGCAGGGTCCCTATGGCTACACCTTC